Included here is one T cell receptor beta chain sequence, with context. This sample stems from a study of somatic mutations in cytotoxic T cells in rheumatoid arthritis. Across the study: Flow sorting at nearly 100% purity was applied to some V beta antibody-stained T-cell populations, which included V beta1+ cells sequenced for TCRB.

There are 14 residues in the CDR3. V trimming: 7 bases; J trimming: 8 bases; junction bases outside the gene matches: 8. Germline V CDR1 and CDR2: LNHDA, SQIVND (reference sequence). Data came from immunoSEQ multiplex PCR; TCRdb stores just in-frame clones and leaves some out. The sample carries 8,500 to 11,000 clones, around 80% recorded once. The source of this sequence is a woman in her 50s in good health. The chain combines TRBV19 with TRBJ1-2; TRBD1 aligns across 12 bases. Sequenced: CD8+ T cells sorted from blood. CDR3 bases: TGTGCCAGTACCCGGGACAGGGGGCCTTTCGGCTACACCTTC. Translation gives CASTRDRGPFGYTF.